This T cell receptor (beta chain) was observed in a study of CD8 T cells in Susac syndrome. The authors reverse transcribed roughly 0.5 to 1 ug RNA with random hexamers. TCRdb reanalysed the immunoSEQ multiplex PCR reads using MiXCR and keeps one entry per CDR3 protein. The sample contains around 270,000 distinct CDR3 sequences, 89% of which appear only once. The sequenced target, TCR beta, came from blood CD8+ and CD4+ T cells. V lost 5 bases to trimming and J lost 2 bases; unmatched junction nucleotides: 9. Germline V CDR1 and CDR2: SGHTA, FQGNSA. The length of the CDR3 is 17 residues. Source material: CD8+ T cells from PBMCs. This clonotype was obtained from a human donor with multiple sclerosis. The chain uses TRBV7-2 and TRBJ2-1; 10 bases are shared with TRBD2. The CDR3 region is CASSTSGEPAPYNEQFF. The DNA for the CDR3 is TGTGCCAGCAGCACTAGCGGGGAGCCTGCCCCCTACAATGAGCAGTTCTTC.